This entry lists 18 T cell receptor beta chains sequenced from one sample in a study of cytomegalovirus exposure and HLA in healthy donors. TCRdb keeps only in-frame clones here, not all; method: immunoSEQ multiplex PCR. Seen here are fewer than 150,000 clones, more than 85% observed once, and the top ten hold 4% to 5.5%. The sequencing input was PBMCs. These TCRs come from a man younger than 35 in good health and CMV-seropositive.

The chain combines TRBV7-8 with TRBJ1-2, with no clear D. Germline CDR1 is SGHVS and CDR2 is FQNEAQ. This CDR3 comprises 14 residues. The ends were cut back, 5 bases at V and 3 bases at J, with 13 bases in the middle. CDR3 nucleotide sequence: TGTGCCAGCAGCCCCAGAGACACGGACTATGGCTACACCTTC. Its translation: CASSPRDTDYGYTF. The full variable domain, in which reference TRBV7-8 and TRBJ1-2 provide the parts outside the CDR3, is GAGVSQSPRYKVAKRGQDVALRCDPISGHVSLFWYQQALGQGPEFLTYFQNEAQLDKSGLPSDRFFAERPEGSVSTLKIQRTQQEDSAVYLCASSPRDTDYGYTFGSGTRLTVV.

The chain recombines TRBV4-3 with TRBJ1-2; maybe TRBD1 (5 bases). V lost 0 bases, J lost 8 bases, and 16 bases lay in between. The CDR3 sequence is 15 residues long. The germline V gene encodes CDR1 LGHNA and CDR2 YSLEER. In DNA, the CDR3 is TGCGCCAGCAGCCAAGACCTTCGGGACTATAGCGGCTACACCTTC. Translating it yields CASSQDLRDYSGYTF.

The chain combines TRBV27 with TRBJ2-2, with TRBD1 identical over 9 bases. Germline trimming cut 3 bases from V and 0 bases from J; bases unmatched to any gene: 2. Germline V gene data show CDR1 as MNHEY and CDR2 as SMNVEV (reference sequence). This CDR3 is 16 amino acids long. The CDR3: CASSFTGGTNTGELFF. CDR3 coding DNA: TGTGCCAGCAGTTTTACAGGGGGCACGAACACCGGGGAGCTGTTTTTT.

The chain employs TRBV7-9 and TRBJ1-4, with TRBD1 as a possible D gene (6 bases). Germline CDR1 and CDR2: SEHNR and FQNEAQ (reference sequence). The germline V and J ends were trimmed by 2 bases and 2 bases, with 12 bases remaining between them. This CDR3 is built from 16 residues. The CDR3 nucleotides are TGTGCCAGCAGCTTAACAGGGCTCACTACTAATGAAAAACTGTTTTTT. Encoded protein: CASSLTGLTTNEKLFF.

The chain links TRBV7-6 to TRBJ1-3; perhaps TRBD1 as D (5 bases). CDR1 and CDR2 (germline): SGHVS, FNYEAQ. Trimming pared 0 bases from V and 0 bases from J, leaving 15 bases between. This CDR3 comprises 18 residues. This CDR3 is CASSLANWQGLSGNTIYF. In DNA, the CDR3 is TGTGCCAGCAGCTTAGCGAATTGGCAGGGACTCTCTGGAAACACCATATATTTT.

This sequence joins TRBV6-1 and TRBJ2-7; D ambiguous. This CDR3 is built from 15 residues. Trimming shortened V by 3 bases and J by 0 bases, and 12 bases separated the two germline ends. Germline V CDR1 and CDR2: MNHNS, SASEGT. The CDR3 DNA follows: TGTGCCAGCAGTGACCCAGCGTCGGCCTCCTACGAGCAGTACTTC. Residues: CASSDPASASYEQYF.

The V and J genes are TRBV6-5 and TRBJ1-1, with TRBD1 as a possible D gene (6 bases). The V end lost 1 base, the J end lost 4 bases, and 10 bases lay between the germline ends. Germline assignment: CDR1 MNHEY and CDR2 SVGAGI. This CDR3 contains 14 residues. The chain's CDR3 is CASSYLTGSTEAFF. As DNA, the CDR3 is TGTGCCAGCAGTTACTTAACAGGGTCCACTGAAGCTTTCTTT.

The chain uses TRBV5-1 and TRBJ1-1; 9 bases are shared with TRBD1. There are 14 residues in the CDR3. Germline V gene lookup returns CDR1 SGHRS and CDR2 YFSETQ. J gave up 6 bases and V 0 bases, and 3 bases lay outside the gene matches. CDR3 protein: CASSLGGTGSEAFF. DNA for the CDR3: TGCGCCAGCAGCTTGGGAGGGACAGGGTCTGAAGCTTTCTTT. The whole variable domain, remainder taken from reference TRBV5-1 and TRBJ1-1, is KAGVTQTPRYLIKTRGQQVTLSCSPISGHRSVSWYQQTPGQGLQFLFEYFSETQRNKGNFPGRFSGRQFSNSRSEMNVSTLELGDSALYLCASSLGGTGSEAFFGQGTRLTVV.

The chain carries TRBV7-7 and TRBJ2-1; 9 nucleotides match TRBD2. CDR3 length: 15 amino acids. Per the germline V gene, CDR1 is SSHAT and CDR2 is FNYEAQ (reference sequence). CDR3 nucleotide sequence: TGTGCTAGCGAAGGGCTAGCGGGGATTTACAATGAGCAGTTCTTC. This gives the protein CASEGLAGIYNEQFF.

This chain's CDR3 is CASSFLVGQGIGQPQHF. The CDR3 DNA follows: TGTGCCAGCAGTTTTCTTGTGGGACAGGGGATCGGTCAGCCCCAGCATTTT. The chain uses TRBV27 and TRBJ1-5; 10 bases map to TRBD1. CDR1 and CDR2 from the germline V gene are MNHEY and SMNVEV (reference sequence). The V and J ends lost 3 bases and 6 bases, in that order; junction bases with no gene match: 11. The length of the CDR3 is 17 residues.

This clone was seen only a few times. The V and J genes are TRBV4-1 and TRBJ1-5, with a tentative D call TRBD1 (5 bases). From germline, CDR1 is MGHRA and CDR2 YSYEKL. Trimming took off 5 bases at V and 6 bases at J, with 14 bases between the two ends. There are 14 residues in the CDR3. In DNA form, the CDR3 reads TGCGCCAGCAGCGAGTACCCCGGGGGTCAGCCCCAGCATTTT. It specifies CASSEYPGGQPQHF.

The CDR3: CASSLVAGNYNEQFF. DNA for the CDR3: TGTGCCAGCAGCTTAGTAGCGGGGAACTACAATGAGCAGTTCTTC. The chain links TRBV7-6 to TRBJ2-1; 8 nucleotides agree with TRBD2. This CDR3 spans 15 amino acids. Germline values: CDR1 SGHVS, CDR2 FNYEAQ. The V gene end was trimmed by 1 base and the J gene end by 3 bases; junction bases not matched to a gene: 2.

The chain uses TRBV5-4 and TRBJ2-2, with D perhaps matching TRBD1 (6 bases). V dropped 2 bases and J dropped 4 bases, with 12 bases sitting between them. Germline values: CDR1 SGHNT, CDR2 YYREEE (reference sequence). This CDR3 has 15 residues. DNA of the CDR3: TGTGCCAGCAGCTTATCAGGGGAAGGCACCGGGGAGCTGTTTTTT. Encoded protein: CASSLSGEGTGELFF.

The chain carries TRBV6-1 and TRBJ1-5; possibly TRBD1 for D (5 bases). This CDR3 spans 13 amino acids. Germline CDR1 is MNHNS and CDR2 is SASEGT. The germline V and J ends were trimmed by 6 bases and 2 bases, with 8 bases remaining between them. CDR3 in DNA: TGTGCCAGCAGACGGGGGGGCAATCAGCCCCAGCATTTT. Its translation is CASRRGGNQPQHF.

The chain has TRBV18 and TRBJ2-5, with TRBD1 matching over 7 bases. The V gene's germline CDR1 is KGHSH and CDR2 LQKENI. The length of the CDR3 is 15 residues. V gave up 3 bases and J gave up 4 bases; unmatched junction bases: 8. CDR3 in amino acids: CASSPKGQKIETQYF. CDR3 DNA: TGTGCCAGCTCACCCAAGGGACAGAAGATAGAGACCCAGTACTTC.

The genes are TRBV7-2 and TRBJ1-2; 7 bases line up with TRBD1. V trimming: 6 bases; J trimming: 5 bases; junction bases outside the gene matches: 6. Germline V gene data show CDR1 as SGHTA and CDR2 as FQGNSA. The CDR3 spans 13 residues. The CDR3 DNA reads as TGTGCCAGCAGAGGGGACAGTGTATATGGCTACACCTTC. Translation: CASRGDSVYGYTF.

The CDR3 loop is CASSGDREENTIYF. The DNA of the CDR3 is TGTGCCAGCAGCGGGGACAGGGAAGAAAACACCATATATTTT. The chain uses TRBV7-9 and TRBJ1-3; the match to TRBD1 covers 9 bases. V lost 5 bases to trimming and J lost 6 bases; unmatched junction nucleotides: 5. The CDR3 is made up of 14 amino acids. Per germline, CDR1 SEHNR and CDR2 FQNEAQ (reference sequence).

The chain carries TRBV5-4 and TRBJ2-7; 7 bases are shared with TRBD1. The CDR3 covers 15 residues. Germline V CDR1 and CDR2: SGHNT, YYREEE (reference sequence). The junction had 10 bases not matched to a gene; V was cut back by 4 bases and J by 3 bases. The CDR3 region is CASSTAGDSLYEQYF. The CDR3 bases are TGTGCCAGCAGCACAGCAGGGGACAGCCTCTACGAGCAGTACTTC.